This TCR beta chain stems from a study of CXCR3-negative and CXCR3-positive naive CD8 T cells. Study results and caveats: Against CXCR3-negative naive cells, CXCR3-positive naive cells showed more hydrophobic TRB CDR3s. Comparably high diversity marked both naive subsets, whereas memory CD8+ cells had much lower diversity. Fresh PBMCs were used in most assays, and CXCR3 expression partially decreased after cryopreservation.

On this clonotype: Its specificity is not known.

Libraries of TRB cDNA were made by 5' RACE and carried UMIs. With the 5' RACE reads reprocessed, TCRdb shows one record per CDR3 protein and no DNA. The repertoire table contains about 120,000 distinct CDR3 sequences. CDR3 length equals 12 residues. CD45RO-CCR7+CD27+CD95- marked naive CD8+ T cells. Sequencing used naive CXCR3+ CD8+ T cells from blood. Subset meaning: CD45RO-CCR7+CD27+CD95- naive CD8+ T cells expressing CXCR3 (TNR3+). This sequence joins TRBV12-2 and TRBJ1-5. TRBV12-2 is assigned pseudogene status. The clonotype was recovered from a human donor in good health. Some clones in this sample may be carry-over from other donors' samples. This CDR3 is CASRPYAQPQHF.